Included here is one T cell receptor (beta chain) sequence, with context. Its specificity is unknown. TCR beta libraries were prepared from cDNA with unique molecular identifiers. cDNA molecules numbering roughly 500,000 came from roughly 1.1 to 9.2 million T cells. TCRdb analysed the PCR reads with MiXCR anew, one entry per CDR3 protein. The table lists fewer than 850,000 distinct CDR3 sequences, 30% of them singletons. The germline gives CDR1 LNHNV, CDR2 YYDKDF (reference sequence). V was clipped by 0 bases and J by 6 bases, with 11 bases between them. The CDR3 runs to 14 residues. The data originate from a study of post-analysis software for immune sequencing data. The study's findings and limits: Compared with controls, patients had more of five TRBV segments, including TRBV5-6, TRBV5-1 and TRBV20-1. Same-batch preparations were strongly co-clustered by F measure.

V is TRBV15 and J is TRBJ1-2; the D is unclear. Sequencing was performed on blood. The clonotype originates from a girl aged 5-17 years with multiple sclerosis. CDR3 loop: CATSRDRSEHGYTF. The CDR3, as DNA: TGTGCCACCAGCAGAGATCGGTCGGAGCATGGCTACACCTTC.